The T cell receptor (beta chain) under discussion was sequenced for a study of blood T cell repertoires in COVID-19. The CDR3 extends over 13 amino acids. Germline V gene lookup returns CDR1 SNHLY and CDR2 FYNNEI. With V trimmed by 6 bases and J by 6 bases, 4 bases remained unmatched. Sequencing used immunoSEQ multiplex PCR; TCRdb keeps in-frame clones, though not all of them. This table holds roughly 280,000 clones, 75% to 90% found once. The chain carries TRBV2 and TRBJ1-2, with 10 positions matching TRBD1. This TCR was recovered from a woman between 45 and 60 years old who had recovered from COVID-19. The sequencing sample was made of peripheral blood. CDR3 residues: CASRPTGGDGYTF. The CDR3 coding sequence is TGTGCCAGCAGACCGACAGGGGGCGATGGCTACACCTTC.